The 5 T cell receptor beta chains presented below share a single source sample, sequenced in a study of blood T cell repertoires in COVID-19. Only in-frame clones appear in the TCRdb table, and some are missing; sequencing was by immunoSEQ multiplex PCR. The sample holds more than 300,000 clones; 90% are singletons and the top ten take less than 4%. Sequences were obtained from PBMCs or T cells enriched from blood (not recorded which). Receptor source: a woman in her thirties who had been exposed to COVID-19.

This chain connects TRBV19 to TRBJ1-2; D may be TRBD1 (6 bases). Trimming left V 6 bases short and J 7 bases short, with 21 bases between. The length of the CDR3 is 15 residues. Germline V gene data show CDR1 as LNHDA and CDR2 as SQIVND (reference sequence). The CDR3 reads CASSPQGQGPAGYTF. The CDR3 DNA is TGTGCCAGTAGCCCTCAGGGGCAGGGCCCGGCTGGCTACACCTTC. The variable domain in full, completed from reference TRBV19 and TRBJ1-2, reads DGGITQSPKYLFRKEGQNVTLSCEQNLNHDAMYWYRQDPGQGLRLIYYSQIVNDFQKGDIAEGYSVSREKKESFPLTVTSAQKNPTAFYLCASSPQGQGPAGYTFGSGTRLTVV.

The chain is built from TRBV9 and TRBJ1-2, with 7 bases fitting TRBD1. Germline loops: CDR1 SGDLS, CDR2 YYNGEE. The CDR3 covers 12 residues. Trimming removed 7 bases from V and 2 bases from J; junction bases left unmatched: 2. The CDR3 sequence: CASWGQNYGYTF. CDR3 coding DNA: TGTGCCAGCTGGGGACAGAACTATGGCTACACCTTC. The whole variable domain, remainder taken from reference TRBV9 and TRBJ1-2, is DSGVTQTPKHLITATGQRVTLRCSPRSGDLSVYWYQQSLDQGLQFLIQYYNGEERAKGNILERFSAQQFPDLHSELNLSSLELGDSALYFCASWGQNYGYTFGSGTRLTVV.

CDR3 protein: CASSLAPGNTEAFF. For the CDR3, the DNA is TGTGCCAGCAGCTTAGCGCCGGGGAACACTGAAGCTTTCTTT. V gene TRBV7-2 combines with J gene TRBJ1-1; D remains unclear. The germline V gene has CDR1 SGHTA and CDR2 FQGNSA. CDR3 length: 14 amino acids. V was shortened by 0 bases and J by 1 base, with 6 bases between the two germline ends.

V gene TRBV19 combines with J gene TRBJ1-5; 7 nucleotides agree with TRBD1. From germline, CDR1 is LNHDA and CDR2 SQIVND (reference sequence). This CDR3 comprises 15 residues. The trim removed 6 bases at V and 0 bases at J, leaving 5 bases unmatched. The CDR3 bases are TGTGCCAGTAGGAGGACAGGATATAGCAATCAGCCCCAGCATTTT. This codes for CASRRTGYSNQPQHF.

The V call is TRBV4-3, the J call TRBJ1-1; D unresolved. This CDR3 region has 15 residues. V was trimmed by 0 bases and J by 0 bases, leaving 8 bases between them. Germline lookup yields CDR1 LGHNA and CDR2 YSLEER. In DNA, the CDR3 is TGCGCCAGCAGCCAAGACAGCGTCATGAACACTGAAGCTTTCTTT. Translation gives CASSQDSVMNTEAFF.